This is a list of T cell receptor beta chains from one sample in a study of CD8 T cells in Susac syndrome. Using its own MiXCR run on the immunoSEQ multiplex PCR reads, TCRdb lists one record per CDR3 protein. The sample contains 190,000 or so distinct CDR3 sequences, roughly 96% of which appear only once. Sequences were obtained from CD4+ T cells from PBMCs. The receptors were sampled from a human donor with multiple sclerosis. The CDR3 runs from the conserved cysteine through the conserved F or W. D genes are given only for firm matches. A row's size may be missing; if present it is once, few, many or a size class.

>TRBJ2-7|13|TRBV27|.|.
TGTGCCAGCAGTAGGCGATACCCCCACGAGCAGTACTTC
CASSRRYPHEQYF
>TRBJ1-4|11|TRBV2|.|.
TGTGCCAGCATGGCGAACGAAAAACTGTTTTTT
CASMANEKLFF
>TRBJ2-1|17|TRBV4-1|.|TRBD2
TGCGCCAGCAGCCAAGAAAGGGGACTAGCGGGGAACAATGAGCAGTTCTTC
CASSQERGLAGNNEQFF
>TRBJ1-1|12|TRBV30|.|.
TGTGCCTGGGGAGGGACGGGCACTGAAGCTTTCTTT
CAWGGTGTEAFF
>TRBJ2-1|14|TRBV12-3/TRBV12-4|once|.
TGTGCCAGCAGTTTAGGCGGGGGCAACAATGAGCAGTTCTTC
CASSLGGGNNEQFF
>TRBJ2-3|16|TRBV20-1|.|TRBD2
TGCAGTGCTAGTGTCGGAGCGGGAGGGAACACAGATACGCAGTATTTT
CSASVGAGGNTDTQYF
>TRBJ2-1|13|TRBV5-4|.|.
TGTGCCAGCAGCTTGACAGCCGACAATGAGCAGTTCTTC
CASSLTADNEQFF
>TRBJ2-1|15|TRBV3-1|.|.
TGTGCCAGCAGCCAAGAGGGGGGCCGCGACAATGAGCAGTTCTTC
CASSQEGGRDNEQFF
>TRBJ2-5|14|TRBV5-1|.|TRBD1
TGCGCCAGCAGCTCTTACAGGGGTAGAGAGACCCAGTACTTC
CASSSYRGRETQYF
>TRBJ2-1|14|TRBV19|few|TRBD2
TGTGCCAGTAGTTTGACTAGCCCCTACAATGAGCAGTTCTTC
CASSLTSPYNEQFF